What follows are 5 T cell receptor beta chains derived from one specimen sequenced in a study of naive and memory T cell subsets (dated by TCRdb to about 2017). The study reported a robust and sensitive protocol to amplify, sequence and analyze TCRs, based on 3' ligation of a UMI-containing oligonucleotide to TCR cDNA. Receptors were amplified or captured by 5' RACE. The sequencer listed for this sample is Illumina MiSeq. The ligated cDNA was amplified in four rounds of PCR with nested alpha and beta constant region primers together with the SP2 primer. Starting from the raw public reads, TCRdb applied fastp trimming at Q25, assembled clones with MiXCR and retained in-frame beta chains. Rows are combined by CDR3 protein, so each entry shows the most common genes and DNA. The sample table records roughly 60,000 distinct CDR3 sequences; around 7.3% of these occur just once. Of the sample, around 10% is held by the ten largest clones.

These receptor sequences come from a male donor in good health.

This clonotype has at least ten counts. The chain joins TRBV20-1 to TRBJ1-1; D ambiguous. The CDR3 runs 12 residues. V was trimmed by 6 bases and J by 1 base, leaving 9 bases between them. The germline V gene has CDR1 DFQATT and CDR2 SNEGSKA (reference sequence). The CDR3 nucleotides read TGCAGTGCCCTTTCGGGGAACACTGAAGCTTTCTTT. Protein product: CSALSGNTEAFF.

The V gene is TRBV6-2 or TRBV6-3, the J gene TRBJ1-5; possible D gene TRBD1, 5 bases. With 10 bases removed from V and 5 bases from J, the gap between germline ends came to 12 bases. The CDR3 has 12 residues. Germline CDR1 and CDR2: MNHEY and SVGEGT. The CDR3 protein is CATWDGYQPQHF. CDR3 nucleotides: TGTGCCACTTGGGACGGTTATCAGCCCCAGCATTTT.

This clonotype was counted at least ten times. The chain joins TRBV12-3 or TRBV12-4 to TRBJ2-2, with D maybe TRBD1 (7 bases). V was pared by 7 bases and J by 6 bases, with 18 bases between. The CDR3 has 15 amino acids. The CDR3 DNA sequence: TGTGCCAGCAAGTCAGGGGGGACTGGGGCCGGGGAGCTGTTTTTT. It is translated as CASKSGGTGAGELFF.

This clonotype was picked up a small number of times. The chain joins TRBV5-1 to TRBJ2-5; tentative D call: TRBD1 (7 bases). CDR1 and CDR2 from the germline V gene are SGHRS and YFSETQ. CDR3 size: 15 residues. Deletions cut 3 bases from V and 3 bases from J, with 15 bases between. The CDR3: CASSWAGQQKETQYF. CDR3 coding DNA: TGCGCCAGCAGCTGGGCGGGACAGCAAAAAGAGACCCAGTACTTC.

The chain carries TRBV1 and TRBJ2-1; no DNA check was done on the table's D call, TRBD1. TRBV1 is a pseudogene. The CDR3 is made up of 16 amino acids. The CDR3 protein is CTSSHPSVGRNNEQFF. The CDR3, as DNA: TGCACCAGCAGCCACCCCTCAGTCGGGCGGAACAATGAGCAGTTCTTC.